A single sample gave rise to the 23 T cell receptor beta chains below, sequenced in a study of T-cell memory formation after mild COVID-19. MiXCR, applied by TCRdb to the 5' RACE reads, yields one record per CDR3 protein. The data hold under 200,000 distinct CDR3 sequences, with roughly a third observed a single time. Material for sequencing was PBMCs or a T cell subset sorted from them (not recorded which). Receptor source: an adult woman who had mild COVID-19 (a few samples of this study predate the infection). Cell type and time point are not known.

This clonotype was counted between two and nine times. This chain links TRBV7-9 with TRBJ2-7; 7 nucleotides agree with TRBD1. CDR3 length: 15 residues. The V segment lost 0 bases and the J segment 3 bases; nucleotides outside the gene matches: 5. From germline, CDR1 is SEHNR and CDR2 FQNEAQ (reference sequence). CDR3 nucleotide sequence: TGTGCCAGCAGCTTAGCACAGGGGCCTCTCTACGAGCAGTACTTC. Its protein is CASSLAQGPLYEQYF.

The sample holds a few counts of this clonotype. CDR3 bases: TGTGCCACCAGTGACCCCGGGTATGGCGAGCAGTACTTC. This encodes CATSDPGYGEQYF. The gene calls are TRBV24-1 and TRBJ2-7; no clear D gene. V lost 4 bases and J 6 bases, leaving 12 bases between the germline ends. Per the germline V gene, CDR1 is KGHDR and CDR2 is SFDVKD. This CDR3 comprises 13 residues.

The chain has TRBV12-3 or TRBV12-4 and TRBJ1-6, with TRBD1 matching over 7 bases. V was pared by 8 bases and J by 7 bases, with 11 bases of the junction left unmatched. The CDR3 has 15 amino acids. The CDR3 loop is CASRGGDRRNSPLHF. The CDR3 DNA is TGTGCCAGCCGCGGGGGGGACAGACGGAATTCACCCCTCCACTTT.

The rearrangement joins TRBV9 to TRBJ2-2; 10 bases line up with TRBD1. Per the germline V gene, CDR1 is SGDLS and CDR2 is YYNGEE. Trimming removed 4 bases from V and 6 bases from J; junction bases left unmatched: 6. This CDR3 region has 15 residues. In DNA form, the CDR3 reads TGTGCCAGCAGCTCTGACAGGGGGCTGGCCGGGGAGCTGTTTTTT. Its translation is CASSSDRGLAGELFF. The variable domain in full, completed from reference TRBV9 and TRBJ2-2, reads DSGVTQTPKHLITATGQRVTLRCSPRSGDLSVYWYQQSLDQGLQFLIQYYNGEERAKGNILERFSAQQFPDLHSELNLSSLELGDSALYFCASSSDRGLAGELFFGEGSRLTVL.

This clonotype came up a few times. The gene calls are TRBV7-9 and TRBJ1-2; TRBD1 aligns across 11 bases. Germline CDR1 is SEHNR and CDR2 is FQNEAQ (reference sequence). The CDR3 has 14 amino acids. J was trimmed by 8 bases and V by 4 bases; bases with no gene match: 6. CDR3 nucleotide sequence: TGTGCCAGCAGCTCCCTGGACAGGGGGCCCGGCTACACCTTC. Protein sequence: CASSSLDRGPGYTF.

The V call is TRBV7-3, the J call TRBJ2-3; D might be TRBD1 (6 bases). Trimming took off 5 bases at V and 6 bases at J, with 12 bases between the two ends. The length of the CDR3 is 13 residues. Per germline, CDR1 SGHTA and CDR2 FQGTGA. The CDR3: CASSQGPSDTQYF. In DNA, the CDR3 is TGTGCCAGCAGCCAGGGGCCGAGCGATACGCAGTATTTT.

This clonotype was counted a few times. The gene calls are TRBV29-1 and TRBJ1-4; D possibly corresponds to TRBD1 (6 bases). Between the trimmed V and J ends, which lost 5 bases and 7 bases, there was a span of 11 bases. CDR3 size: 12 residues. Per the germline V gene, CDR1 is SQVTM and CDR2 is ANQGSEA. The CDR3 here is CSVFGGGEKLFF. In nucleotides, the CDR3 is TGCAGCGTTTTCGGGGGCGGTGAAAAACTGTTTTTT. The variable domain in full, completed from reference TRBV29-1 and TRBJ1-4, reads SAVISQKPSRDICQRGTSLTIQCQVDSQVTMMFWYRQQPGQSLTLIATANQGSEATYESGFVIDKFPISRPNLTFSTLTVSNMSPEDSSIYLCSVFGGGEKLFFGSGTQLSVL.

J is TRBJ1-1 and V is TRBV24-1; D might be TRBD1 (6 bases). CDR3 size: 11 residues. Germline lookup yields CDR1 KGHDR and CDR2 SFDVKD. V was shortened by 6 bases and J by 8 bases, with 9 bases between the two germline ends. The CDR3 DNA reads as TGTGCCACCAGTCAGGGGTTGGAAGCTTTCTTT. Translating it yields CATSQGLEAFF.

This clonotype was detected a few times. V usage is TRBV7-9 and J usage is TRBJ1-2, with D tentatively TRBD1 (6 bases). The CDR3 sequence is 14 residues long. V lost 5 bases to trimming and J lost 8 bases, with 18 bases between them. Germline assignment: CDR1 SEHNR and CDR2 FQNEAQ (reference sequence). CDR3 sequence (DNA): TGTGCCAGCAGCCTCACGGGGGGGCTTAAAGGCTACACCTTC. It translates to CASSLTGGLKGYTF.

This chain connects TRBV6-5 to TRBJ2-7, with a tentative D call TRBD2 (7 bases). The CDR3 extends over 15 amino acids. Germline-derived CDR1 and CDR2 are MNHEY and SVGAGI. V was pared by 6 bases and J by 3 bases, with 18 bases between. Here the CDR3 DNA reads TGTGCCAGCAGACCCTCGGAAGGGGGGGACTACGAGCAGTACTTC. Its translation is CASRPSEGGDYEQYF.

J is TRBJ1-2 and V is TRBV6-6; 10 bases map to TRBD1. Germline CDR1 and CDR2: MNHNY and SVGAGI (reference sequence). The V and J ends lost 4 bases and 7 bases, in that order; junction bases with no gene match: 3. There are 13 residues in the CDR3. CDR3 sequence: CASSWTGGSGYTF. As DNA, the CDR3 is TGTGCCAGCAGTTGGACAGGGGGTAGTGGCTACACCTTC.

This clonotype was seen a few times. This rearrangement joins TRBV30 to TRBJ2-5, with D perhaps assigned TRBD1 or TRBD2 (5 bases each). Trimming shortened V by 3 bases and J by 3 bases, and 11 bases separated the two germline ends. From germline, CDR1 is GTSNPN and CDR2 SVGIG (reference sequence). This CDR3 comprises 13 residues. The CDR3 sequence is CAWRPWGKETQYF. DNA for the CDR3: TGTGCCTGGAGGCCCTGGGGGAAAGAGACCCAGTACTTC.

This clonotype was counted only a few times. CDR3 sequence reads: CSVELAETDTQYF. CDR3 DNA: TGCAGCGTTGAACTAGCGGAGACAGATACGCAGTATTTT. The chain is built from TRBV29-1 and TRBJ2-3; 7 nucleotides match TRBD2. Germline-derived CDR1 and CDR2 are SQVTM and ANQGSEA. J was trimmed by 3 bases and V by 2 bases; bases with no gene match: 2. The CDR3 totals 13 residues.

This sequence joins TRBV14 and TRBJ1-2; the match to TRBD1 covers 8 bases. CDR1 is SGHDN and CDR2 is FVKESK in the germline V gene. J was trimmed by 6 bases and V by 0 bases; bases with no gene match: 3. This CDR3 has 14 amino acids. CDR3 sequence reads: CASSQDLRGHGYTF. The CDR3 region has the DNA TGTGCCAGCAGCCAAGACCTCAGGGGGCATGGCTACACCTTC.

This clonotype came up once. The J gene is TRBJ1-2, the V gene TRBV10-3, with D perhaps TRBD1 (5 bases). The ends were cut back, 5 bases at V and 6 bases at J, with 13 bases in the middle. This CDR3 spans 13 amino acids. CDR1 ENHRY and CDR2 SYGVKD come from the germline V gene. The CDR3 region has the DNA TGTGCCATCAGTCCCCGGGACCGAGATGGCTACACCTTC. This codes for CAISPRDRDGYTF.

This clonotype was counted between two and nine times. The chain employs TRBV7-8 and TRBJ2-2; 7 bases align to TRBD2. This CDR3 spans 14 amino acids. CDR1 is SGHVS and CDR2 is FQNEAQ in the germline V gene. J gave up 5 bases and V 3 bases, and 3 bases lay outside the gene matches. This CDR3 reads CASSLSSGTGELFF. DNA of the CDR3: TGTGCCAGCAGCTTGTCTAGCGGAACCGGGGAGCTGTTTTTT.

V and J are TRBV11-3 and TRBJ2-7; unclear D gene. The V end was cut by 1 base, the J end by 7 bases, with 17 bases between. CDR3 size: 15 residues. CDR1 is SGHNT and CDR2 is YENEEA in the germline V gene. This chain's CDR3 is CASSLGPSVGKEQYF. DNA of the CDR3: TGTGCCAGCAGCTTAGGTCCCAGCGTTGGTAAAGAGCAGTACTTC.

The chain uses TRBV20-1 and TRBJ2-1; TRBD2 aligns across 8 bases. CDR3 length: 15 amino acids. The V gene end was trimmed by 3 bases and the J gene end by 2 bases; junction bases not matched to a gene: 6. Germline V gene lookup returns CDR1 DFQATT and CDR2 SNEGSKA (reference sequence). CDR3 sequence: CSASPTSGTYNEQFF. Here the CDR3 DNA reads TGCAGTGCTAGCCCAACTAGCGGCACCTACAATGAGCAGTTCTTC.

The chain is built from TRBV12-3 or TRBV12-4 and TRBJ2-2; no firm D call. The CDR3 consists of 15 residues. Trimming removed 4 bases from V and 0 bases from J, with 9 bases in between. The CDR3 region is CASSYQHANTGELFF. In DNA form, the CDR3 reads TGTGCCAGCAGTTATCAGCACGCGAACACCGGGGAGCTGTTTTTT.

The genes are TRBV12-3 or TRBV12-4 and TRBJ2-1; TRBD2 is a possible D gene (6 bases). Trimming took 2 bases from V and 7 from J, leaving 12 bases between them. This CDR3 comprises 14 residues. DNA of the CDR3: TGTGCCAGCAGTTTAAGACTAGACCGTAATGAGCAGTTCTTC. Its translation: CASSLRLDRNEQFF.

This clonotype was seen a few times. This chain connects TRBV7-9 to TRBJ2-3; a possible D gene is TRBD2 (6 bases). Germline V CDR1 and CDR2: SEHNR, FQNEAQ (reference sequence). V was clipped by 2 bases and J by 2 bases, with 11 bases between them. The CDR3 covers 15 residues. The CDR3 DNA reads TGTGCCAGCAGCTTATTAGCGGATCACACAGATACGCAGTATTTT. It codes for CASSLLADHTDTQYF.

This clonotype came up a few times. The CDR3 DNA reads as TGTGCCAGCAGTTTTTGGGGGGAAGGGTTCACTGAAGCTTTCTTT. Translated: CASSFWGEGFTEAFF. The chain recombines TRBV12-3 or TRBV12-4 with TRBJ1-1; possible D gene TRBD1, 5 bases. The CDR3 runs 15 residues. Deletions cut 3 bases from V and 4 bases from J, with 15 bases between.

V gene TRBV15 combines with J gene TRBJ2-3; no definite D call. The CDR3 has 13 amino acids. Germline assignment: CDR1 LNHNV and CDR2 YYDKDF (reference sequence). V lost 0 bases and J 7 bases, leaving 8 bases between the germline ends. CDR3 loop: CATSRDTVHTQYF. Written as DNA, the CDR3 is TGTGCCACCAGCAGAGATACCGTGCATACGCAGTATTTT.